These T cell receptor beta chains were read from a single sample in a study of T cells in Graves' hyperthyroidism and ophthalmopathy. TCRdb fed the multiplex PCR reads into MiXCR, producing one record per CDR3 protein. The sample contains some 600,000 distinct CDR3 sequences, approximately 15% of which appear only once. Sequencing was performed on blood. These receptors came from a woman between 25 and 40 years old with Graves' hyperthyroidism that later progressed to Graves' ophthalmopathy. CDR3s include the opening cysteine and the closing phenylalanine or tryptophan. D genes are given only for firm matches. Clone size appears in some rows only: once, few, many, or a class for an expanded clone.

D gene | V gene | clone size | CDR3 protein
- | TRBV20-1 | many | CSPIDSNQPYNEQFF
TRBD2 | TRBV7-9 | - | CASSWTSGSGNEQFF
- | TRBV6-2/TRBV6-3 | many | CASSYSMVAAYNEQFF
TRBD2 | TRBV29-1 | - | CSAWTSGRSPHEQFF
- | TRBV27 | many | CASSVDHTDTQYF
- | TRBV18 | - | CASSPGLRGANEQYF
TRBD1 | TRBV19 | many | CASSIRQGGNEQFF
TRBD2 | TRBV19 | few | CASKLAGGVYNEQFF
- | TRBV11-3 | many | CASSLGENQPQHF
TRBD2 | TRBV30 | many | CAWSVGGLAGVRDEQFF
- | TRBV5-1 | - | CASSLAGLQGHSGNTIYF
TRBD1 | TRBV5-6 | - | CASSTTGREQYF
TRBD2 | TRBV7-2 | - | CASSRGGLSYEQYF
TRBD1 | TRBV5-5 | - | CASKGPGLTGGGVEAFF
TRBD1 | TRBV30 | few | CAWSGQGAREQFF
- | TRBV28 | few | CASNNFVMALHF
TRBD2 | TRBV28 | many | CASTYFWPLTSGSTDTQYF
- | TRBV9 | - | CASSVGYQGKGETQYF
TRBD1 | TRBV30 | many | CAWSHLTGKGEQYF
- | TRBV7-3 | many | CASSLSRIPDDTYEQYF
TRBD1 | TRBV2 | many | CASSLTGQGASGELFF
- | TRBV18 | many | CASSPRPIGPNSPLHF
TRBD2 | TRBV2 | many | CARDSGTYTDTQYF
- | TRBV9 | - | CASSSTRAQYF
- | TRBV7-2 | many | CASSLGTMAYEQYF
- | TRBV7-2 | many | CASVQGLEETQYF
- | TRBV15 | many | CATSRDSLWGQETQYF
- | TRBV5-1 | many | CASSIDRQEAFF
- | TRBV7-2 | - | CASSLVGSADTQYF
- | TRBV5-1 | few | CASSKGQPGNTIYF
TRBD1 | TRBV5-1 | many | CASSWDRGGYNEQFF
TRBD2 | TRBV6-5 | many | CASSYWREGNEQYF
TRBD1 | TRBV27 | few | CASRQGAGGNTIYF
- | TRBV7-2 | few | CASSPDYYEQYF
- | TRBV6-1 | many | CASSTQGPFGYEQYF
- | TRBV6-1 | - | CASSDALGGQETQYF
- | TRBV3-1 | many | CASSLGRGAQPQHF
- | TRBV27 | many | CASSYNDRPNYGYTF
TRBD2 | TRBV18 | many | CASSPGIAGYSYNEQFF
TRBD2 | TRBV14 | few | CASSQVGGDTRGEQFF
- | TRBV16 | many | CASNYDRTNTEAFF
- | TRBV4-3 | many | CASSQGVSGLDYGYTF
- | TRBV27 | many | CASSYVPTSTGNTEAFF
TRBD2 | TRBV19 | many | CASSSSGRKTGELFF
TRBD1 | TRBV29-1 | many | CSVDTGQGVNEQYF
TRBD1 | TRBV5-1 | many | CASSWDRANTEAFF
TRBD1 | TRBV30 | once | CAWDAGQGGQPQHF
- | TRBV30 | - | CAWSRDGASYTF
- | TRBV28 | many | CASSFGTARRDEQFF
- | TRBV15 | - | CATSRFGGASTEAFF
TRBD2 | TRBV27 | - | CASSGASGSSYNEQFF